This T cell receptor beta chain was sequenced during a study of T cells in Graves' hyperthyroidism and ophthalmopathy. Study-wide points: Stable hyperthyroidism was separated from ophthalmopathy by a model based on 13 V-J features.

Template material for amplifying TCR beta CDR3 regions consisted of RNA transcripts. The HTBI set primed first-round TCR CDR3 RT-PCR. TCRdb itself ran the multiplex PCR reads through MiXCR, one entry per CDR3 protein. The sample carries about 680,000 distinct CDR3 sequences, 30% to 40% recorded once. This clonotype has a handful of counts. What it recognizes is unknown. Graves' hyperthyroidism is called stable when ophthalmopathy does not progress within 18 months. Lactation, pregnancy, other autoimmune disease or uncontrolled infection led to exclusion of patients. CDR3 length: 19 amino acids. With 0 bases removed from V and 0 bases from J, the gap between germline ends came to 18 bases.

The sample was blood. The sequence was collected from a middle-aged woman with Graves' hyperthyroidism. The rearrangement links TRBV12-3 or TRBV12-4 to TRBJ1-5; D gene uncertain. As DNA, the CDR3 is TGTGCCAGCAGTTTAGCGCTGGGTTTGGTCTATTATAGCAATCAGCCCCAGCATTTT. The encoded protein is CASSLALGLVYYSNQPQHF.